These 3 T cell receptor beta chains originate from one sample sequenced in a study of human T cells and chemical hapten exposure. TCRdb re-called the RACE reads with MiXCR, one entry per CDR3 protein. The table records approximately 100,000 distinct CDR3 sequences, 9% to 9.5% of them present only once. The time point here: patch test 2, 6 weeks after DPC sensitization. Treatment: therapeutic diphenylcyclopropenone sensitization with weekly scalp DPC. The material was whole blood, obtained in connection with sensitization to the hapten diphenylcyclopropenone (DPC). All receptors derive from a woman in her thirties or forties with alopecia areata. Some clones in this sample may be carry-over from other donors' samples.

The V and J genes are TRBV6-2 or TRBV6-3 and TRBJ1-3; D ambiguous. The germline V gene has CDR1 MNHEY and CDR2 SVGEGT. V lost 2 bases to trimming and J lost 0 bases, with 11 bases between them. This CDR3 spans 16 amino acids. Here the CDR3 reads CASSYVGPYSGNTIYF. The CDR3 DNA reads as TGTGCCAGCAGTTACGTCGGACCCTACTCTGGAAACACCATATATTTT.

This clonotype was recorded a few times. This chain connects TRBV7-6 to TRBJ2-3; unclear D gene. Trimming left V 1 base short and J 2 bases short, with 7 bases between. The germline V gene encodes CDR1 SGHVS and CDR2 FNYEAQ. The CDR3 has 14 amino acids. Here the CDR3 DNA reads TGTGCCAGCAGCTTAGTTTCGCTCACAGATACGCAGTATTTT. Translated, it gives CASSLVSLTDTQYF.

This clonotype was counted at least ten times. This rearrangement joins TRBV21-1 to TRBJ2-1; the table's D call, TRBD1, was not checked against the DNA. TRBV21-1 is recorded as a pseudogene. This CDR3 spans 15 amino acids. The CDR3 DNA sequence: TGTGCCAGCAGCCGTCGGGACAGGCAAGACAATGAGCAGTTCTTC. This codes for CASSRRDRQDNEQFF.